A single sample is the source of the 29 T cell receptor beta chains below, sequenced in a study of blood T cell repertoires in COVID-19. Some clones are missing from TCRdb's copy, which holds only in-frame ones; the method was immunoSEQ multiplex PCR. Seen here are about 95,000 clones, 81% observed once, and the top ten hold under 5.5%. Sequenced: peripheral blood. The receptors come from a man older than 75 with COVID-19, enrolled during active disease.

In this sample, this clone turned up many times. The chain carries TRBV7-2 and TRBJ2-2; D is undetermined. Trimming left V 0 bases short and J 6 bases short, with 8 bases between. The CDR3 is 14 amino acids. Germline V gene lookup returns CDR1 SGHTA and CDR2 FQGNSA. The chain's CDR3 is CASSLARRSGELFF. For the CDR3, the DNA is TGTGCCAGCAGCTTAGCGCGGCGCTCCGGGGAGCTGTTTTTT.

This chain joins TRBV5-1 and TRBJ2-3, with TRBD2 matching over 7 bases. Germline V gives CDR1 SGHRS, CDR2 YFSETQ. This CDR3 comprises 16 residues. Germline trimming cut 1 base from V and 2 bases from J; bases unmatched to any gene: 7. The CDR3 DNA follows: TGCGCCAGCAGCTTGTCGGGGAGGGGATTCACAGATACGCAGTATTTT. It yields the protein CASSLSGRGFTDTQYF.

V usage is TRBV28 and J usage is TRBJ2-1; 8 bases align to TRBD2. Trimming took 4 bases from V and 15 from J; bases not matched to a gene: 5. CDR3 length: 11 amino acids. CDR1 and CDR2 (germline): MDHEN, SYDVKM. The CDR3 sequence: CASSSLAGRFF. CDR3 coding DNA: TGTGCCAGCAGTTCTTTAGCGGGACGGTTCTTC.

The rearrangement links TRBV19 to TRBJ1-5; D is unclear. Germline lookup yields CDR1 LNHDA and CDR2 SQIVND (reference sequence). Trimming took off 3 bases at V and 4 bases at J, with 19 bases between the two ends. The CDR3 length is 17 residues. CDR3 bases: TGTGCCAGTAGTATGTTTGGTCGTCAGGAGGTAAATCAGCCCCAGCATTTT. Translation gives CASSMFGRQEVNQPQHF.

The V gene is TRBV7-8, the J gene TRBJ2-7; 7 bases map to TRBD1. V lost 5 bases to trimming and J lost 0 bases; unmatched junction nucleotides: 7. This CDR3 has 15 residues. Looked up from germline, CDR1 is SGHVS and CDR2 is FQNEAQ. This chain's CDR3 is CASSPLTGSSYEQYF. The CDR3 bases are TGTGCCAGCAGCCCCTTGACAGGGAGCTCCTACGAGCAGTACTTC.

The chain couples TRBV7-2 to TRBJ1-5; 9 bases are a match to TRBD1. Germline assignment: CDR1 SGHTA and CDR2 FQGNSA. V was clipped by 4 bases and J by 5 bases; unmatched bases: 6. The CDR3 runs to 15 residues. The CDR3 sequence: CASSYTGQGYQPQHF. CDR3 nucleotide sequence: TGTGCCAGCAGCTATACTGGACAGGGGTATCAGCCCCAGCATTTT. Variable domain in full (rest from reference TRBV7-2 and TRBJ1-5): GAGVSQSPSNKVTEKGKDVELRCDPISGHTALYWYRQSLGQGLEFLIYFQGNSAPDKSGLPSDRFSAERTGGSVSTLTIQRTQQEDSAVYLCASSYTGQGYQPQHFGDGTRLSIL.

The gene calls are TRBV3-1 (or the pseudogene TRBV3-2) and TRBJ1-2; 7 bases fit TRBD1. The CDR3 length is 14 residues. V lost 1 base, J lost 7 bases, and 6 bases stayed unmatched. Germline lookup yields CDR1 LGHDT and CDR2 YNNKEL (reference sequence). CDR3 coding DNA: TGTGCCAGCAGCCAAGGAGGACAGGCCGGTGGCTACACCTTC. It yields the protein CASSQGGQAGGYTF.

CDR3 sequence: CASKDTMETQYF. CDR3 in DNA: TGTGCCAGCAAGGACACCATGGAGACCCAGTACTTC. J is TRBJ2-5 and V is TRBV6-5; TRBD1 is a possible D gene (5 bases). From germline, CDR1 is MNHEY and CDR2 SVGAGI. Trimming took 7 bases from V and 5 from J, leaving 11 bases between them. This CDR3 has 12 residues.

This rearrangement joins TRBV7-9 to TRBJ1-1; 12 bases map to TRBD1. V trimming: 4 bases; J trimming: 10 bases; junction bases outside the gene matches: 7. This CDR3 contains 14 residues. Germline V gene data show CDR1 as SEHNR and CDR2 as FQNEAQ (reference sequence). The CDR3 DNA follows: TGTGCCAGCAGCTCCGGGACAGGGGGCGTATTAGCTTTCTTT. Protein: CASSSGTGGVLAFF.

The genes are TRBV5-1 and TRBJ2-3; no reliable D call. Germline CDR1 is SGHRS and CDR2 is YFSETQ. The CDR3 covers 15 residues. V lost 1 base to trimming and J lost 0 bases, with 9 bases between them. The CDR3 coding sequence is TGCGCCAGCAGCTTGCTACCTACTAGCACAGATACGCAGTATTTT. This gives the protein CASSLLPTSTDTQYF.

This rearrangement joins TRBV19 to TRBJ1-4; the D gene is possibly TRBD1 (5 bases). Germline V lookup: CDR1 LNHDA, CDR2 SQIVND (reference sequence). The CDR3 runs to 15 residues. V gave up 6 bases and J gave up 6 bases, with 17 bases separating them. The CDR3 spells CASRGPGMAYEKLFF. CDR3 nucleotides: TGTGCCAGTAGAGGGCCAGGGATGGCGTATGAAAAACTGTTTTTT.

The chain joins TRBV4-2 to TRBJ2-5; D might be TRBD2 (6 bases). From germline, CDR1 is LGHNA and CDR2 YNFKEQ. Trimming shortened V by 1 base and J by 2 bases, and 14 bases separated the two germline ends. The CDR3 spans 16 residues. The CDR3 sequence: CASSQGPRRGQETQYF. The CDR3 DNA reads TGTGCCAGCAGCCAAGGGCCGCGGCGGGGACAAGAGACCCAGTACTTC.

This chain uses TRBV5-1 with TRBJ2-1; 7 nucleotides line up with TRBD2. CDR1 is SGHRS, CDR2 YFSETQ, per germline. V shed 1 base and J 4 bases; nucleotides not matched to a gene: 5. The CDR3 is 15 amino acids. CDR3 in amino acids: CASSLMAGVYNEQFF. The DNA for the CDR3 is TGCGCCAGCAGCTTGATGGCGGGAGTATACAATGAGCAGTTCTTC.

CDR3 bases: TGTGCCAGCAGTGAAACCGACAGGGACAATGAGCAGTTCTTC. Translation: CASSETDRDNEQFF. The chain couples TRBV6-1 to TRBJ2-1, with 7 bases that match TRBD1. The CDR3 consists of 14 residues. V trimming: 2 bases; J trimming: 5 bases; junction bases outside the gene matches: 3. The V gene's germline CDR1 is MNHNS and CDR2 SASEGT.

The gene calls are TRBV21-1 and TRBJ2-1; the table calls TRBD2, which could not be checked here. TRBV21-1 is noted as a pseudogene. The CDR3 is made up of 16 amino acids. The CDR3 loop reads CARFFRLAGIHNEQFF. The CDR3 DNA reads TGTGCCAGATTTTTCCGACTAGCGGGTATTCACAATGAGCAGTTCTTC.

The CDR3 region is CASSKGLAARCEQYF. The CDR3 coding sequence is TGTGCCAGCAGCAAAGGACTCGCAGCTAGATGCGAGCAGTACTTC. The rearrangement joins TRBV21-1 to TRBJ2-7; the DNA was not compared with TRBD2, the D call given in the table. TRBV21-1 is noted as a pseudogene. The CDR3 contains 15 residues.

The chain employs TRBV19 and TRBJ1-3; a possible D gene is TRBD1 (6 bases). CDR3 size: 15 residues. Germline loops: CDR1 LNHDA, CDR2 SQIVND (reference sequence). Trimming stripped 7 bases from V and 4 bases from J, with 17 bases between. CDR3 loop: CASTANRVRGNTIYF. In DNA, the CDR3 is TGTGCCAGTACCGCTAACAGGGTTAGAGGAAACACCATATATTTT.

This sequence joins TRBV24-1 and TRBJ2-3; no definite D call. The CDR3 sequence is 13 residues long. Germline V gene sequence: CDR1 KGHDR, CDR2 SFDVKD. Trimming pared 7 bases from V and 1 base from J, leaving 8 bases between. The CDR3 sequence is CATSNRGTDTQYF. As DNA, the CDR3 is TGTGCCACCAGCAACCGGGGCACAGATACGCAGTATTTT.

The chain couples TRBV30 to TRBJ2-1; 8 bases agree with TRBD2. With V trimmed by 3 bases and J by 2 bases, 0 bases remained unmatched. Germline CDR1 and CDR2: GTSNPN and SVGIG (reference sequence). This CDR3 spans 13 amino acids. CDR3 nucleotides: TGTGCCTGGAGGCGGGGGGCCTACAATGAGCAGTTCTTC. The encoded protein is CAWRRGAYNEQFF.

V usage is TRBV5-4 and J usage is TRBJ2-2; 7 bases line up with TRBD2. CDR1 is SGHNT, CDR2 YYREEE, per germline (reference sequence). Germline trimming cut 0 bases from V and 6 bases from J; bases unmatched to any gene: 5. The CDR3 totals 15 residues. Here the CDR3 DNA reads TGTGCCAGCAGCTTGGAGTTGGGGGGGGCCGGGGAGCTGTTTTTT. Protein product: CASSLELGGAGELFF.

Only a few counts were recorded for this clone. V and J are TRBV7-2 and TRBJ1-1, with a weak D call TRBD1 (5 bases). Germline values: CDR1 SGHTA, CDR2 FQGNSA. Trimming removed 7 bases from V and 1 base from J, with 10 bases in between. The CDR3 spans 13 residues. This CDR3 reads CASTLGGNTEAFF. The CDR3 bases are TGTGCCAGCACCCTGGGGGGGAACACTGAAGCTTTCTTT.

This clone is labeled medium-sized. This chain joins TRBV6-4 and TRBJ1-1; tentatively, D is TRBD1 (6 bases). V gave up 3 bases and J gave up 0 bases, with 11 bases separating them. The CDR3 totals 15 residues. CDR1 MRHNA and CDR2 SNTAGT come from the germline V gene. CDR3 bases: TGTGCCAGCAGTGAAACGGACAGCTTGAACACTGAAGCTTTCTTT. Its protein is CASSETDSLNTEAFF.

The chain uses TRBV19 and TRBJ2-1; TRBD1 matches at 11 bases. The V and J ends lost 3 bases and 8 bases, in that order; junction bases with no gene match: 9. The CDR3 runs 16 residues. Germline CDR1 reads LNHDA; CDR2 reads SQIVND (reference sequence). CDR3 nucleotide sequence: TGTGCCAGTAGTATCCTCTCCGGGACAGGGGGACATGAGCAGTTCTTC. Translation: CASSILSGTGGHEQFF.

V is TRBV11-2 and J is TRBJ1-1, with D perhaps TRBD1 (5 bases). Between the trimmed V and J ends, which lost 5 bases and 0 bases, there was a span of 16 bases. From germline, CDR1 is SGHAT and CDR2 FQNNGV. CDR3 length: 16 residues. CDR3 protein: CASSPLGQNMNTEAFF. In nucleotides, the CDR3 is TGTGCCAGCAGCCCTTTGGGGCAGAACATGAACACTGAAGCTTTCTTT. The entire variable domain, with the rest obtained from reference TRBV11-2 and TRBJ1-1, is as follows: EAGVAQSPRYKIIEKRQSVAFWCNPISGHATLYWYQQILGQGPKLLIQFQNNGVVDDSQLPKDRFSAERLKGVDSTLKIQPAKLEDSAVYLCASSPLGQNMNTEAFFGQGTRLTVV.

CDR3 nucleotide sequence: TGTGCCAGCAGCCCGGTGGAAGGAGCGTTAAACACTGAAGCTTTCTTT. Translating it yields CASSPVEGALNTEAFF. The J gene is TRBJ1-1, the V gene TRBV5-5; D remains ambiguous. The germline V gene encodes CDR1 SGHKS and CDR2 YYEKEE (reference sequence). CDR3 length equals 16 residues. V gave up 4 bases and J gave up 2 bases, with 18 bases separating them.

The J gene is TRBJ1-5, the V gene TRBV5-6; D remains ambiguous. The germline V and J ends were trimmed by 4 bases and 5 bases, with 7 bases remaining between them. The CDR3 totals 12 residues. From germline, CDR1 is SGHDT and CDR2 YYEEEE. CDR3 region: CASSAYDQPQHF. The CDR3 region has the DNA TGTGCCAGCAGCGCGTACGATCAGCCCCAGCATTTT. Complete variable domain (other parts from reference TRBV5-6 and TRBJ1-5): DAGVTQSPTHLIKTRGQQVTLRCSPKSGHDTVSWYQQALGQGPQFIFQYYEEEERQRGNFPDRFSGHQFPNYSSELNVNALLLGDSALYLCASSAYDQPQHFGDGTRLSIL.

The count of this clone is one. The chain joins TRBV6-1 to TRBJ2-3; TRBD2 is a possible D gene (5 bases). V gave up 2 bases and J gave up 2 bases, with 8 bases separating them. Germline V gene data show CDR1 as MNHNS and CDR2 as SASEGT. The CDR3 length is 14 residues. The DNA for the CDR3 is TGTGCCAGCAGTGAATCGGGGTTCACAGATACGCAGTATTTT. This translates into CASSESGFTDTQYF.

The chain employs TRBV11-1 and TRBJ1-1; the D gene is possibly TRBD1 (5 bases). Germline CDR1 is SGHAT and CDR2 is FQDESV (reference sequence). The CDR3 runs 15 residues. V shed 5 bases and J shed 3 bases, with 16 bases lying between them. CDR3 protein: CASSRMEQVYTEAFF. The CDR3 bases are TGTGCCAGCAGCCGAATGGAACAGGTGTACACTGAAGCTTTCTTT.

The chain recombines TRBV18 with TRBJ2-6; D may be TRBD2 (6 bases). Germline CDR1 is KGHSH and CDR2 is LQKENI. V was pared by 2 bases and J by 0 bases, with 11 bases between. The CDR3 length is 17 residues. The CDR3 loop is CASSPGGVSSGANVLTF. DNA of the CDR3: TGTGCCAGCTCACCAGGAGGGGTCAGCTCTGGGGCCAACGTCCTGACTTTC.